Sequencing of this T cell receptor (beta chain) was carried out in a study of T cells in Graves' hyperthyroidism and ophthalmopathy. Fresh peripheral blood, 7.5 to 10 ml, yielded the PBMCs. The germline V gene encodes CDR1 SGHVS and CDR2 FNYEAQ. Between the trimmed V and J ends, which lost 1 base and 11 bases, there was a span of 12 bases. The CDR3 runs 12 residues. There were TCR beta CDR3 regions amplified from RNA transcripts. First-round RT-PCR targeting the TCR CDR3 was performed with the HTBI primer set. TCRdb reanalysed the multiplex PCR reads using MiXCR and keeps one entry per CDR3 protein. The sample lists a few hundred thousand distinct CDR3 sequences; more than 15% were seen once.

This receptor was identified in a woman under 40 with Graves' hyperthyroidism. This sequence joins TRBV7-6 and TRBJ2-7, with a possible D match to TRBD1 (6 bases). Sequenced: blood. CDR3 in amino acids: CASSLGGREEYF. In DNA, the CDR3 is TGTGCCAGCAGCTTAGGGGGGCGAGAGGAGTACTTC.